The clone carrying this T cell receptor (beta chain) was observed once. Antigen unknown. This sample was taken from a study of cytomegalovirus exposure and HLA in healthy donors. Study-wide findings and caveats: It is likely that the observed cluster of highly shared sequence variants was a sequencing artifact.

CDR1 is KGHSH and CDR2 is LQKENI in the germline V gene. V was clipped by 6 bases and J by 0 bases, with 21 bases between them. The CDR3 has 18 residues. The primer mix had 60 Vbeta and 13 Jbeta primers. Data came from immunoSEQ multiplex PCR; TCRdb stores just in-frame clones and leaves some out. The profile shows about 190,000 clones, more than 65% of them singletons. The receptor was isolated from a man aged 45 to 65 in good health and CMV-seronegative. Sequencing was carried out using PBMCs. The genes are TRBV18 and TRBJ1-5; D gene ambiguous. The CDR3 here is CASSPLPRTPGSNQPQHF. In DNA, the CDR3 is TGTGCCAGCTCTCCTCTCCCCCGAACTCCGGGTAGCAATCAGCCCCAGCATTTT.